This TCR beta chain was sequenced in a study of vaccination and CD4 T cells after COVID-19. The table lists this clonotype with a few counts. Its antigen is unidentified. General study results and limits: Early post-infection timepoints were missing, and relatively few convalescent patients were studied. Convalescent patients had 304 of 307 vaccine-specific clones showing spike mono-reactivity.

Using its own MiXCR run on the PCR reads, TCRdb lists one record per CDR3 protein. The sample yields some 29,000 distinct CDR3 sequences, approximately 49% seen once. V lost 6 bases and J lost 2, with 12 bases in between. The CDR3 has 14 residues. Germline values: CDR1 KGHDR, CDR2 SFDVKD. The sample's time point: late sampling 161 to 241 days after vaccination in a few convalescent patients. The V gene is TRBV24-1, the J gene TRBJ2-5, with D possibly TRBD2 on 6 matching bases. The sequence derives from a human donor who had recovered from COVID-19. The sequenced sample was CD4+ T cells from blood, obtained about 7 months after SARS-CoV-2 vaccination. Here the CDR3 DNA reads TGTGCCACCAGTCGGTCAGGAGGGCAAGAGACCCAGTACTTC. It yields the protein CATSRSGGQETQYF.